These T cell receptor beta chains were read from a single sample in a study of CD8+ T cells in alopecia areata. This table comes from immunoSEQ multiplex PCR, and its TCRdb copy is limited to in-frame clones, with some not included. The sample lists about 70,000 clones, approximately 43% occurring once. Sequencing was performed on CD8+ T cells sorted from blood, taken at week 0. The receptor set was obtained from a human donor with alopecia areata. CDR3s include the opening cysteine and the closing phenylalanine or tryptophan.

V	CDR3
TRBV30	CAWSTQGYGIQYF
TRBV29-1	CSVDPDPNTDTQYF
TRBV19	CATKSGGGGNEQFF
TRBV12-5	CASGPTDMNGYSGELFF
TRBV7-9	CASSLGLAGLRDEQFF
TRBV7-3	CASSLVGGADTQYF
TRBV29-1	CSVYGQNTGELFF
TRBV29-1	CSVERTGRSTDTQYF
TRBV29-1	CGCTGFGDEQYF
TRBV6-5	CASRIKQTGELFF
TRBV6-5	CASSPVPLGTEAFF
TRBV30	CAWSDTDTQYF
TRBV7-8	CASSPPGDVELAKNIQYF
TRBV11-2	CASARGGQETQYF
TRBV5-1	CASSLTGGTEAFF
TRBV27	CASSRLAGVADTQYF
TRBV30	CAWAPGTNYEQYF
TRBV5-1	CASSLTSTYEQYF
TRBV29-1	CSVVPGSAKNIQYF
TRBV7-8	CASSSSGAYEQYF
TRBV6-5	CASSLTDYTEAFF
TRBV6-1	CASHGTGYLHEQYF
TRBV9	CASKTGLLDTDTQYF
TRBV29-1	CSATRSGSLEQFF
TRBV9	CASSVSRLAGGPGNEQFF
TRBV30	CAWTIGQGASEAFF
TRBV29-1	CSVAGLGDVYNEQFF
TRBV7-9	CASSSTPGVHDRDLEQFF
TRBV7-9	CASSLEQFYGYTF
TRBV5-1	CASREPGLSYEQYF
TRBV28	CASSVSRQGLSNQPQHF